The clone carrying this T cell receptor (beta chain) has a handful of counts. What it recognizes is unknown. This sample is part of a study of response to subunit inactivated influenza vaccine. TCRdb independently ran MiXCR on the RT-PCR reads; one entry per CDR3 protein. The sample shows 500,000 to 600,000 distinct CDR3 sequences, 10% to 15% of them seen only once. Study findings and constraints: The study's authors posited that every seasonal influenza vaccination enlists few new T cells.

Sequencing used PBMCs from blood, obtained 40 to 50 days after vaccination. The sequence was collected from a man aged 50 to 60 who received an inactivated influenza vaccine.

The CDR3 sequence: CASSRFDGGNYEQYF. The CDR3 region has the DNA TGTGCCAGCAGCCGATTTGACGGCGGAAACTACGAGCAGTACTTC. The V call is TRBV7-6, the J call TRBJ2-7; D ambiguous. The CDR3 sequence is 15 residues long. CDR1 is SGHVS, CDR2 FNYEAQ, per germline. Trimming cost V 5 bases and J 3 bases, with 17 bases left between them.